The 12 T cell receptor beta chains below come from one sample, sequenced in a study of blood T cell repertoires in COVID-19. Libraries were prepared by immunoSEQ multiplex PCR; TCRdb keeps only in-frame clonotypes and omits some of them. In the table there are about 290,000 clones, 85% of which are singletons. Sample: peripheral blood. These receptor sequences come from a woman aged 45-59 years with active or convalescent COVID-19.

The rearrangement joins TRBV5-8 to TRBJ1-1; 8 nucleotides align to TRBD1. The germline V gene encodes CDR1 SGHTS and CDR2 YDEGEE. The CDR3 runs 15 residues. V trimming: 4 bases; J trimming: 5 bases; junction bases outside the gene matches: 10. CDR3 region: CASSPGQGLGTEAFF. CDR3 sequence (DNA): TGTGCCAGCAGCCCAGGACAGGGTTTGGGGACTGAAGCTTTCTTT.

This rearrangement joins TRBV2 to TRBJ1-2; TRBD1 aligns across 8 bases. The germline V gene encodes CDR1 SNHLY and CDR2 FYNNEI. The CDR3 spans 16 residues. The trim removed 0 bases at V and 7 bases at J, leaving 10 bases unmatched. CDR3 DNA sequence: TGTGCCAGCAGTGAAGCGTCTTACAGGGGGAGTCGTGGCTACACCTTC. The encoded protein is CASSEASYRGSRGYTF.

This clone occurred once. V is TRBV5-1 and J is TRBJ2-1; no reliable D call. CDR1 and CDR2 (germline): SGHRS, YFSETQ. The CDR3 is 16 residues long. V dropped 2 bases and J dropped 0 bases, with 12 bases sitting between them. The CDR3 here is CASSFGSTNSYNEQFF. The CDR3 DNA is TGCGCCAGCAGCTTTGGCAGTACGAACTCCTACAATGAGCAGTTCTTC.

V is TRBV5-1 and J is TRBJ2-3, with 10 bases identical to TRBD2. CDR3 length equals 16 residues. Germline V CDR1 and CDR2: SGHRS, YFSETQ. The V and J ends lost 0 bases and 2 bases, in that order; junction bases with no gene match: 3. CDR3 residues: CASSLGLAGDTDTQYF. The DNA for the CDR3 is TGCGCCAGCAGCTTGGGTCTAGCGGGAGACACAGATACGCAGTATTTT.

The chain carries TRBV9 and TRBJ1-1, with D possibly being TRBD1 (5 bases). V lost 4 bases and J 0 bases, leaving 13 bases between the germline ends. The CDR3 is 15 amino acids. Germline V gene sequence: CDR1 SGDLS, CDR2 YYNGEE. This chain's CDR3 is CASSPRGTMNTEAFF. The DNA for the CDR3 is TGTGCCAGCAGCCCCCGGGGGACGATGAACACTGAAGCTTTCTTT.

This clone occurred a few times. V is TRBV6-5 and J is TRBJ1-2, with 10 positions matching TRBD1. The trim removed 6 bases at V and 8 bases at J, leaving 12 bases unmatched. The germline V gene has CDR1 MNHEY and CDR2 SVGAGI. CDR3 size: 15 residues. Here the CDR3 DNA reads TGTGCCAGCAGCCAGGGGGACAGGGGCCTTTGGGGCTACACCTTC. This sequence encodes CASSQGDRGLWGYTF.

The chain joins TRBV7-9 to TRBJ2-1; 9 bases are shared with TRBD2. Germline V lookup: CDR1 SEHNR, CDR2 FQNEAQ (reference sequence). The CDR3 has 18 residues. V was clipped by 5 bases and J by 2 bases; unmatched bases: 13. The CDR3 DNA follows: TGTGCCAGCAGCCATCTGCCGTGGCGGGAGGGTGCCTACAATGAGCAGTTCTTC. This encodes CASSHLPWREGAYNEQFF.

This chain joins TRBV10-3 and TRBJ1-1; D possibly corresponds to TRBD1 (6 bases). Trimming cost V 4 bases and J 5 bases, with 17 bases left between them. Germline V gives CDR1 ENHRY, CDR2 SYGVKD. The CDR3 sequence is 15 residues long. CDR3 region: CAISVSSPGTTEAFF. The CDR3, as DNA: TGTGCCATCAGTGTTTCTTCCCCGGGGACAACTGAAGCTTTCTTT.

V and J are TRBV5-6 and TRBJ2-1; 7 bases line up with TRBD2. Losses at the gene ends were 0 bases for V and 3 bases for J; bases not matched to a gene: 9. The CDR3 has 17 residues. CDR1 is SGHDT and CDR2 is YYEEEE in the germline V gene. The CDR3 DNA reads TGTGCCAGCAGCTTGGTTGGTCTAGCGGACTTCTACAATGAGCAGTTCTTC. It yields the protein CASSLVGLADFYNEQFF. Complete variable domain (other parts from reference TRBV5-6 and TRBJ2-1): DAGVTQSPTHLIKTRGQQVTLRCSPKSGHDTVSWYQQALGQGPQFIFQYYEEEERQRGNFPDRFSGHQFPNYSSELNVNALLLGDSALYLCASSLVGLADFYNEQFFGPGTRLTVL.

The V and J genes are TRBV19 and TRBJ2-3; tentative D call: TRBD1 (5 bases). This CDR3 contains 15 residues. CDR1 and CDR2 (germline): LNHDA, SQIVND (reference sequence). V was shortened by 7 bases and J by 1 base, with 15 bases between the two germline ends. This CDR3 reads CASTTSGRGTDTQYF. Written as DNA, the CDR3 is TGTGCCAGTACCACCTCCGGCAGGGGCACAGATACGCAGTATTTT.

V and J are TRBV7-9 and TRBJ2-7, with D maybe TRBD1 (5 bases). Trimming took 3 bases from V and 6 from J, leaving 9 bases between them. This CDR3 has 12 residues. Germline CDR1 SEHNR, CDR2 FQNEAQ (reference sequence). In DNA form, the CDR3 reads TGTGCCAGCAGCTTGGCAGGGTCCGAGCAGTACTTC. The encoded protein is CASSLAGSEQYF. The full variable domain, completed using reference TRBV7-9 and TRBJ2-7, is DTGVSQNPRHKITKRGQNVTFRCDPISEHNRLYWYRQTLGQGPEFLTYFQNEAQLEKSRLLSDRFSAERPKGSFSTLEIQRTEQGDSAMYLCASSLAGSEQYFGPGTRLTVT.

This rearrangement joins TRBV11-2 to TRBJ1-1; D call uncertain. The germline V gene has CDR1 SGHAT and CDR2 FQNNGV. The V gene lost 1 base and the J gene lost 0 bases, with 9 bases spanning the gap. The length of the CDR3 is 15 residues. In DNA, the CDR3 is TGTGCCAGCAGCTTAGCTTGGCAGATGAACACTGAAGCTTTCTTT. Translation gives CASSLAWQMNTEAFF.